This T cell receptor beta chain was identified in a study of OX40 agonist ivuxolimab in advanced cancers. Study details: Partial responses occurred in three patients (one hepatocellular carcinoma, two cutaneous melanoma).

Using immunoSEQ multiplex PCR, the repertoire was profiled, and TCRdb retains in-frame clones only, with some absent. The sample lists 55,000 to 80,000 clones, about 86% seen once, with around 0.99% in the top ten. Individuals having autoimmune disease history or systemic immunosuppression were not enrolled. The J segment lost 6 bases and the V segment lost 2 bases, leaving 3 bases of the junction unmatched. CDR3 length: 14 amino acids. Germline values: CDR1 MGHDK, CDR2 SYGVNS. The sequencing here drew on CD4+ or CD8+ T cells sorted from blood, taken in a trial of the OX40 agonist ivuxolimab. This TCR was sampled from an adult with an advanced solid tumor such as melanoma, head and neck, liver or kidney cancer. This sequence joins TRBV25-1 and TRBJ1-4; 7 bases align to TRBD1. The CDR3 nucleotides are TGTGCCAGCAGTGAACCAGGGGGGGATGAAAAACTGTTTTTT. Protein: CASSEPGGDEKLFF.